Listed below are T cell receptor beta chains from one sample, sequenced in a study of CD8+CD57+ T cells in acquired aplastic anemia. One entry per CDR3 protein results from TCRdb running MiXCR on the reads. The data contain 150,000 to 160,000 distinct CDR3 sequences, approximately 52% of them singletons. The sequencing sample was made of sorted CD4+, CD8+, or CD8+CD57+ T cells (not recorded which) from PBMCs. The source of these receptors is a human donor with aplastic anemia. Both conserved end residues are part of each CDR3. The order of the fields is clone size, J gene, D gene, V gene, CDR3 DNA, CDR3 protein. The D gene is left open where the match is weak. Only part of the rows carry a size: once, few, many, or a class if the clone is expanded.

>.|TRBJ2-3|.|TRBV5-4
TGTGCCAGCAGCTTGGATTGGGGTGGCACAGATACGCAGTATTTT
CASSLDWGGTDTQYF
>.|TRBJ2-7|TRBD1|TRBV29-1
TGCAGCGTATCGGGACAGGGGCCAGCCTACGAGCAGTACTTC
CSVSGQGPAYEQYF
>many|TRBJ2-2|.|TRBV6-5
TGTGCCAGCAGTTACTACTTGCCTAGCACCGGGGAGCTGTTTTTT
CASSYYLPSTGELFF
>.|TRBJ2-7|TRBD1|TRBV5-1
TGCGCCAGCAGCTTGGGGACAGGGATAATCGCCTACGAGCAGTACTTC
CASSLGTGIIAYEQYF
>many|TRBJ1-1|.|TRBV25-1
TGTGCCAGCAGTATTCTGGGGGGGACTGAAGCTTTCTTT
CASSILGGTEAFF
>.|TRBJ2-7|.|TRBV20-1
TGCAGTGCCATCGGGCCGGGTCATGACGAGCAGTACTTC
CSAIGPGHDEQYF
>.|TRBJ2-7|.|TRBV5-6
TGTGCCAGCAGCTGGAAGGGACTGGGCCCCTACGAGCAGTACTTC
CASSWKGLGPYEQYF
>few|TRBJ1-6|.|TRBV10-3
TGTGCCATCAGTGATCGGACAGCAGGAAATTCACCCCTCCACTTT
CAISDRTAGNSPLHF
>.|TRBJ2-1|TRBD2|TRBV9
TGTGCCAGCAGCACAGGGACTAGCGGGGGGGCGAGTGAGCAGTTCTTC
CASSTGTSGGASEQFF
>few|TRBJ2-3|TRBD1|TRBV2
TGTGCCAGTTCTGAACAGGGGGCAGGCACAGATACGCAGTATTTT
CASSEQGAGTDTQYF
>.|TRBJ1-6|TRBD1|TRBV10-3
TGTGCCATCAGTTTAGAGGGAGGGGGCGCCAATTCACCCCTCCACTTT
CAISLEGGGANSPLHF
>.|TRBJ2-3|TRBD1|TRBV4-1
TGCGCCAGCAGCCTCCAACAGGGGGCGAGCACAGATACGCAGTATTTT
CASSLQQGASTDTQYF
>once|TRBJ2-1|TRBD2|TRBV20-1
TGCAGCGTAGGATTCCCCCGAAGCGGGGGGCTCTACAATGAGCAGTTCTTC
CSVGFPRSGGLYNEQFF
>.|TRBJ1-5|.|TRBV19
TGTGCCAGTACGGGAGATGATTGGGAGCCCCAGCATTTT
CASTGDDWEPQHF
>.|TRBJ2-7|TRBD1|TRBV7-2
TGTGCCAGCAGCTCCCCGGGACAGGCTGGCAACGAGCAGTACTTC
CASSSPGQAGNEQYF
>many|TRBJ2-7|.|TRBV20-1
TGCAGTGCAAAGACCGGTAGCTCCTACGAGCAGTACTTC
CSAKTGSSYEQYF
>few|TRBJ1-2|.|TRBV29-1
TGCAGCGTTGAACCGACAGGTTCTAACTATGGCTACACCTTC
CSVEPTGSNYGYTF
>.|TRBJ1-5|TRBD1|TRBV15
TGTGCCACCAGCAGTTGGGGACAGGGGAATCAGCCCCAGCATTTT
CATSSWGQGNQPQHF
>many|TRBJ1-1|.|TRBV19
TGTGCCAGTAGTATAGAAACGGGATTCAACACTGAAGCTTTCTTT
CASSIETGFNTEAFF
>.|TRBJ1-1|.|TRBV15
TGTGCCACCAGCAGAGAGACGGGGGCACACACTGAAGCTTTCTTT
CATSRETGAHTEAFF
>.|TRBJ1-2|.|TRBV2
TGTGCCAGCAGTGAATCTGTGGCATCCAATAGCTACACCTTC
CASSESVASNSYTF
>.|TRBJ2-7|TRBD2|TRBV4-1
TGCGCCAGCAGCCCGACTAGCCGCTACGAGCAGTACTTC
CASSPTSRYEQYF
>.|TRBJ2-7|TRBD1|TRBV5-8
TGTGCCAGCAGCTGGGGGGACAGGATCTACGAGCAGTACTTC
CASSWGDRIYEQYF
>.|TRBJ1-5|.|TRBV7-9
TGTGCCAGCAGCCATAGCGACAGGCTCGGTCAGCCCCAGCATTTT
CASSHSDRLGQPQHF
>.|TRBJ2-3|.|TRBV11-2
TGTGCCAGCAGCCCAAACTCGGGTATGGGCACAGATACGCAGTATTTT
CASSPNSGMGTDTQYF
>few|TRBJ1-3|.|TRBV4-1
TGCGCCAACCCCAGGGAGCCAGGAAACACCATATATTTT
CANPREPGNTIYF
>.|TRBJ2-2|.|TRBV25-1
TGTGCCAGCAGTGACCCAAACCGGAGGGGGGAGCTGTTTTTT
CASSDPNRRGELFF
>.|TRBJ1-2|TRBD1|TRBV5-4
TGTGCCAGCAGCCAGGGGACAGGGGGCAGGTATGGCTACACCTTC
CASSQGTGGRYGYTF